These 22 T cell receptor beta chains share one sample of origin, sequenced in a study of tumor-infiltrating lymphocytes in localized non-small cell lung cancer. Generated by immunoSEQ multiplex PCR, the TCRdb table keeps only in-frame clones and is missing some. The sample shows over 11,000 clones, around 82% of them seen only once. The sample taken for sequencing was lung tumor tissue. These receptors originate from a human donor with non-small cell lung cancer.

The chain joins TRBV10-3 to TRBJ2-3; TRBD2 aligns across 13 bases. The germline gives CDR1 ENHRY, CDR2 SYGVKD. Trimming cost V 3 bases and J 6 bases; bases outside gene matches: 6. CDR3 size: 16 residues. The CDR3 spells CAISDGGLAGRDTQYF. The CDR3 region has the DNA TGTGCCATCAGTGACGGGGGACTAGCGGGAAGGGATACGCAGTATTTT.

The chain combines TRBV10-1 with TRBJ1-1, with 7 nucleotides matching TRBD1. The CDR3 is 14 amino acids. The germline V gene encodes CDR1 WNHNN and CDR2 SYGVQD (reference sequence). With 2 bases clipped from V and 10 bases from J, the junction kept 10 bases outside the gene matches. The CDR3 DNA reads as TGCGCCAGCAGTGAGCTCCGGGACAGTCGAACAGCTTTCTTT. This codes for CASSELRDSRTAFF.

The CDR3, as DNA: TGTGCCAGTACGAACCGGGACAGGGTTTACGAGCAGTACTTC. As protein: CASTNRDRVYEQYF. This chain connects TRBV13 to TRBJ2-7, with 9 nucleotides matching TRBD1. The CDR3 spans 14 residues. J was trimmed by 4 bases and V by 9 bases; bases with no gene match: 10. Germline V gene lookup returns CDR1 PRHDT and CDR2 FYEKMQ (reference sequence). Based on the CDR3 plus reference TRBV13 and TRBJ2-7, the full variable domain is AAGVIQSPRHLIKEKRETATLKCYPIPRHDTVYWYQQGPGQDPQFLISFYEKMQSDKGSIPDRFSAQQFSDYHSELNMSSLELGDSALYFCASTNRDRVYEQYFGPGTRLTVT.

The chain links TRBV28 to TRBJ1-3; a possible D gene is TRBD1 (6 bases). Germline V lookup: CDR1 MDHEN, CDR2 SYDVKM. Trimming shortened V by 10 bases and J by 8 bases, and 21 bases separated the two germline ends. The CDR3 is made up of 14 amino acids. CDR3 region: CATESAGAVDTIYF. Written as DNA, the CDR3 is TGTGCCACAGAATCGGCAGGGGCGGTTGACACCATATATTTT.

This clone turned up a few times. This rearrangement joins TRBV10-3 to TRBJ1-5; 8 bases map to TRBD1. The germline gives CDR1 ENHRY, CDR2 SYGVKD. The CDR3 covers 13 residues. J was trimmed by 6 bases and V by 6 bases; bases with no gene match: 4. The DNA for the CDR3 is TGTGCCATCAGGACAGGGGAGGGTCAGCCCCAGCATTTT. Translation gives CAIRTGEGQPQHF.

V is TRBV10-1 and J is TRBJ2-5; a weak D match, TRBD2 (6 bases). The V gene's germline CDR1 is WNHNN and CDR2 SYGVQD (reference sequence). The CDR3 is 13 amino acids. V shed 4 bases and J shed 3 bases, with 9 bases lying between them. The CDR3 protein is CASSVGLEETQYF. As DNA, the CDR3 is TGCGCCAGCAGTGTGGGACTGGAAGAGACCCAGTACTTC.

The chain's CDR3 is CSVVGVTYEQYF. As DNA, the CDR3 is TGCAGCGTTGTGGGGGTTACTTACGAGCAGTACTTC. The J gene is TRBJ2-7, the V gene TRBV29-1; D may match TRBD1 or TRBD2 (5 bases each). Germline loops: CDR1 SQVTM, CDR2 ANQGSEA. This CDR3 has 12 residues. Trimming took 4 bases from V and 4 from J, leaving 11 bases between them.

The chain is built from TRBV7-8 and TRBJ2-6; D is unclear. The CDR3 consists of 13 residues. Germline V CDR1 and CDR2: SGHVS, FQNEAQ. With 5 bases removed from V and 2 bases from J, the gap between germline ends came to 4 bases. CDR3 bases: TGTGCCAGCAGCGGGGCTGGGGCCAACGTCCTGACTTTC. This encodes CASSGAGANVLTF. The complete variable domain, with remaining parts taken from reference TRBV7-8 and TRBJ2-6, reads GAGVSQSPRYKVAKRGQDVALRCDPISGHVSLFWYQQALGQGPEFLTYFQNEAQLDKSGLPSDRFFAERPEGSVSTLKIQRTQQEDSAVYLCASSGAGANVLTFGAGSRLTVL.

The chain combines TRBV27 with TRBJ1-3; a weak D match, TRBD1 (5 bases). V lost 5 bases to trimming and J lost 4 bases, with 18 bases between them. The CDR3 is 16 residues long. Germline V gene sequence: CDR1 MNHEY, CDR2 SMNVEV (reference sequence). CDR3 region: CASSRGPGGTGNTIYF. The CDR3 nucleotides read TGTGCCAGCAGTCGTGGTCCTGGGGGGACGGGAAACACCATATATTTT.

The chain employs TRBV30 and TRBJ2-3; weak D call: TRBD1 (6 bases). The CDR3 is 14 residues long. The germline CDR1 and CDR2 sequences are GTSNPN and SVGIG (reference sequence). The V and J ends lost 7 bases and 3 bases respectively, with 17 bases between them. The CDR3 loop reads CAYGGPGGTDTQYF. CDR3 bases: TGTGCCTATGGGGGCCCAGGAGGAACAGATACGCAGTATTTT.

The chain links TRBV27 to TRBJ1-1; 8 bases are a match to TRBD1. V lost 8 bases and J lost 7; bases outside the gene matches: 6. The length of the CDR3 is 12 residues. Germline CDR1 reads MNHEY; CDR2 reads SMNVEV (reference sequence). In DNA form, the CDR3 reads TGTGCCAGCTCGGACAGGGCTAATGAAGCTTTCTTT. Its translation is CASSDRANEAFF.

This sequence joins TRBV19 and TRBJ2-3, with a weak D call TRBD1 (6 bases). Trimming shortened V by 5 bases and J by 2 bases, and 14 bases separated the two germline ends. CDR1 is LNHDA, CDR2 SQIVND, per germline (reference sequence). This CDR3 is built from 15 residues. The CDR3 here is CASSRQVGFTDTQYF. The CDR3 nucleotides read TGTGCCAGTAGTCGACAGGTGGGATTCACAGATACGCAGTATTTT.

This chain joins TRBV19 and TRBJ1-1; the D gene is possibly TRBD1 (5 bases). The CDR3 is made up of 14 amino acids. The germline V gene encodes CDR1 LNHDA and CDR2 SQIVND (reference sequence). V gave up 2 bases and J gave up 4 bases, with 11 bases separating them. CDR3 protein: CASSIQGEGTEAFF. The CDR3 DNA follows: TGTGCCAGTAGTATACAGGGTGAGGGCACTGAAGCTTTCTTT.

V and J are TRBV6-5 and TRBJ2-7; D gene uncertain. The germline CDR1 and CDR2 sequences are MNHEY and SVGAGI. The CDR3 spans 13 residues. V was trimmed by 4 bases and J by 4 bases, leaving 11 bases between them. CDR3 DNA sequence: TGTGCCAGCAGTTCAAGTTCTTCTTACGAGCAGTACTTC. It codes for CASSSSSSYEQYF.

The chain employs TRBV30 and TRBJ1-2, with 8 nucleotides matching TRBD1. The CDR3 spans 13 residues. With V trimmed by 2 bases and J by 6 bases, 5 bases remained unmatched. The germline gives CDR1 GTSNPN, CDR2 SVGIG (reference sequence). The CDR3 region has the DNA TGTGCCTGGAGTCGGGACAGGAGGAATGGCTACACCTTC. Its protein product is CAWSRDRRNGYTF.

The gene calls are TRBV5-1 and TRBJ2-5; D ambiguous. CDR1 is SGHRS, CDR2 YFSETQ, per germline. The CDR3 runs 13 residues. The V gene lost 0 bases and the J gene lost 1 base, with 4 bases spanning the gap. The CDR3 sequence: CASSLGAQETQYF. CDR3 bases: TGCGCCAGCAGCTTGGGGGCCCAAGAGACCCAGTACTTC.

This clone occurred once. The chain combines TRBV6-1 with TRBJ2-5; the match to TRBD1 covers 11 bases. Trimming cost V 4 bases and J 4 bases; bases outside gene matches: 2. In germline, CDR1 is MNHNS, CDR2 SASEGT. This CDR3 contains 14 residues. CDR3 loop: CASSGTGGLETQYF. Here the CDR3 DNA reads TGTGCCAGCAGTGGGACAGGGGGCTTAGAGACCCAGTACTTC.

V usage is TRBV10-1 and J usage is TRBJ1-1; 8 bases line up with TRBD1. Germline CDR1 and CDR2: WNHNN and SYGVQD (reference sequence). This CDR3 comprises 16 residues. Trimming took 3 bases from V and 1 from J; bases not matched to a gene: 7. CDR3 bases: TGCGCCAGCAGTGACCCCACCGGGACAGGGAACACTGAAGCTTTCTTT. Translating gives CASSDPTGTGNTEAFF.

The CDR3 spells CTSSQVGLAGFTSTDTQYF. The CDR3 region has the DNA TGCACCAGCAGCCAAGTGGGGCTAGCGGGGTTTACTAGCACAGATACGCAGTATTTT. V and J are TRBV1 and TRBJ2-3; the table's D call of TRBD2 was not tested on the DNA. TRBV1 is labeled a pseudogene. This CDR3 is 19 amino acids long.

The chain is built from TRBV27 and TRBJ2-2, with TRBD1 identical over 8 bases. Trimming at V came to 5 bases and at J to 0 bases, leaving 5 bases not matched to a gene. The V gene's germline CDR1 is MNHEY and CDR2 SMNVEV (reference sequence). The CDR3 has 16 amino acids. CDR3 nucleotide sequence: TGTGCCAGCAGTGTACACAGGGGGACGAACACCGGGGAGCTGTTTTTT. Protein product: CASSVHRGTNTGELFF.

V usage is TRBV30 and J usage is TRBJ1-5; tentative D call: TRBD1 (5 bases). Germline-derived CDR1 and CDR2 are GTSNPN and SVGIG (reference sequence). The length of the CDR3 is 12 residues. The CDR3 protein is CARGEYNQPQHF. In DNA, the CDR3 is TGTGCTCGGGGCGAGTACAATCAGCCCCAGCATTTT.

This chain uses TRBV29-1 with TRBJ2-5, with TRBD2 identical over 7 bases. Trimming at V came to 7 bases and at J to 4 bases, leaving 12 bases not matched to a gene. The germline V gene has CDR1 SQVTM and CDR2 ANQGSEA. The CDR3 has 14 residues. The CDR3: CSALEVAGGETQYF. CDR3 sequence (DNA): TGCAGCGCCCTCGAGGTAGCGGGTGGAGAGACCCAGTACTTC.